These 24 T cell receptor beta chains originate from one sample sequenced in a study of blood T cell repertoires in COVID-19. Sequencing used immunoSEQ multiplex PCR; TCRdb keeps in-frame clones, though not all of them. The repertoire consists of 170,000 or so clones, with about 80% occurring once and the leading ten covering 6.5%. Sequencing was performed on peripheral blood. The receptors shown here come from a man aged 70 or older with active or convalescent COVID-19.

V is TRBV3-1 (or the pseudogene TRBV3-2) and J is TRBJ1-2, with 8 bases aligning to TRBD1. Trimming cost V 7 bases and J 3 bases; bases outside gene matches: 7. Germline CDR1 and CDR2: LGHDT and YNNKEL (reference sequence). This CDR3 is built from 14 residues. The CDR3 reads CASTSGGVDYGYTF. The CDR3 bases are TGTGCCAGCACCTCAGGGGGCGTGGACTATGGCTACACCTTC.

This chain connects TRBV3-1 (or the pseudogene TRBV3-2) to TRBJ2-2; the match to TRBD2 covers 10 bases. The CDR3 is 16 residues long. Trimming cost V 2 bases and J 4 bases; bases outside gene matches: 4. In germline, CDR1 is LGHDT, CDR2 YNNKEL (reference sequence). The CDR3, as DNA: TGTGCCAGCAGCCAATCAGCGGGAGGGGGCACCGGGGAGCTGTTTTTT. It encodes CASSQSAGGGTGELFF.

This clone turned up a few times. The CDR3 nucleotides read TGTGCCACCCCGAGCAGGGAGGGCCCAGATACGCAGTATTTT. Translating gives CATPSREGPDTQYF. The chain couples TRBV7-9 to TRBJ2-3; TRBD2 matches at 7 bases. V shed 10 bases and J 4 bases; nucleotides not matched to a gene: 11. Looked up from germline, CDR1 is SEHNR and CDR2 is FQNEAQ (reference sequence). CDR3 length: 14 residues.

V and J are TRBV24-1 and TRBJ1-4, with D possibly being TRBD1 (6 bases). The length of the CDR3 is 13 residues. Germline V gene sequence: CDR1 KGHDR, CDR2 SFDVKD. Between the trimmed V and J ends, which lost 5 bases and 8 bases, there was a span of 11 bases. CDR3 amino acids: CATSVQGQEKLFF. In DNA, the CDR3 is TGTGCCACCAGTGTGCAGGGGCAAGAAAAACTGTTTTTT.

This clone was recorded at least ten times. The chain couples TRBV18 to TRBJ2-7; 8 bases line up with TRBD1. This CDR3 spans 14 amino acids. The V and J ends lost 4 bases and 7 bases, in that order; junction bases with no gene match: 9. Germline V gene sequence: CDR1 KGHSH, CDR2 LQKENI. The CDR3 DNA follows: TGTGCCAGCTCACAAGGGACAGGTCCTTGGGAGCAGTACTTC. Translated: CASSQGTGPWEQYF.

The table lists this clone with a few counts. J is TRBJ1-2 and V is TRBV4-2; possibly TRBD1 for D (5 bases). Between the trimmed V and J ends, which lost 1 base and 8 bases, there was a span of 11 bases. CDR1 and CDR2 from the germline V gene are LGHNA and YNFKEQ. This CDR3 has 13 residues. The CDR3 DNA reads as TGTGCCAGCAGCCAAGTAGGGGCTGAAGGCTACACCTTC. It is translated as CASSQVGAEGYTF.

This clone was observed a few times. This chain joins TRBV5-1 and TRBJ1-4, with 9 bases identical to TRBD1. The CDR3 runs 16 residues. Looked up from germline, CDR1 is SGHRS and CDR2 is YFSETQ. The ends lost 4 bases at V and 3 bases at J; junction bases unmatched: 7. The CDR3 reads CASSVQGAGANEKLFF. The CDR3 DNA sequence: TGCGCCAGCAGCGTACAGGGGGCAGGGGCTAATGAAAAACTGTTTTTT.

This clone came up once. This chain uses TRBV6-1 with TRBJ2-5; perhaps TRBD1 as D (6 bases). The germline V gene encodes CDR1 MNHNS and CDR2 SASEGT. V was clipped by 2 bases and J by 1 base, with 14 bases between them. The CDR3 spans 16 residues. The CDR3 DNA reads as TGTGCCAGCAGTGAAATCAGGGGCCCCCTCCAAGAGACCCAGTACTTC. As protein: CASSEIRGPLQETQYF.

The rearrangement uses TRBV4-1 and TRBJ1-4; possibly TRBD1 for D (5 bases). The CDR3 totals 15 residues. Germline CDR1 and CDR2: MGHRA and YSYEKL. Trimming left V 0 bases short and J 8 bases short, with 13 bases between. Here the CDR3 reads CASSQDAGSGEKLFF. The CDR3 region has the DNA TGCGCCAGCAGCCAAGATGCGGGGTCAGGGGAAAAACTGTTTTTT.

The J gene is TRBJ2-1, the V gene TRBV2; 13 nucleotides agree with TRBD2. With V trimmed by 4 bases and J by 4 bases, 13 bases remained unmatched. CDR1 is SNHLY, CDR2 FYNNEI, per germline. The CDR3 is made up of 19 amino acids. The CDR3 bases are TGTGCCAGCAGTGTTTTAACCGGGACTAGCGGGACTAAATACAATGAGCAGTTCTTC. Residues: CASSVLTGTSGTKYNEQFF.

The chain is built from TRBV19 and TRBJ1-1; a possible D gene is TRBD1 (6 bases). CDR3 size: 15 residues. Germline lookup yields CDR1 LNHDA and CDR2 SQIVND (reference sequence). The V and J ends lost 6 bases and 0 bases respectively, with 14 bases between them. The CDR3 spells CASSISYRVNTEAFF. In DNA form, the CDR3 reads TGTGCCAGTAGCATCTCCTACAGGGTGAACACTGAAGCTTTCTTT. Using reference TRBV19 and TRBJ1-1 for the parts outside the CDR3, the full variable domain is DGGITQSPKYLFRKEGQNVTLSCEQNLNHDAMYWYRQDPGQGLRLIYYSQIVNDFQKGDIAEGYSVSREKKESFPLTVTSAQKNPTAFYLCASSISYRVNTEAFFGQGTRLTVV.

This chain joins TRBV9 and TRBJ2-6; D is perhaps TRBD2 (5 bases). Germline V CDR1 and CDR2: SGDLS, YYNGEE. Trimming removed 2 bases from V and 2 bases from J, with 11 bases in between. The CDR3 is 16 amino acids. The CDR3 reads CASSVNKGAGANVLTF. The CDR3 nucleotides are TGTGCCAGCAGCGTCAATAAGGGAGCTGGGGCCAACGTCCTGACTTTC.

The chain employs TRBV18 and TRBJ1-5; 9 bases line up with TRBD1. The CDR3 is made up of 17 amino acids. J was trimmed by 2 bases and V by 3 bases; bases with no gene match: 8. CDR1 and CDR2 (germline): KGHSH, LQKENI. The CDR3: CASSPGTGQVGNQPQHF. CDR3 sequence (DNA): TGTGCCAGCTCACCCGGGACAGGGCAGGTTGGCAATCAGCCCCAGCATTTT.

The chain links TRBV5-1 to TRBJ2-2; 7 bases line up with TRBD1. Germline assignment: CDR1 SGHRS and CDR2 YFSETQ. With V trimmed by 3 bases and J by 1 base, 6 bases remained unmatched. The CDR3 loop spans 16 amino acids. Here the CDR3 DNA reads TGCGCCAGCAGCTCCTCACGGACAGGGAACACCGGGGAGCTGTTTTTT. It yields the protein CASSSSRTGNTGELFF.

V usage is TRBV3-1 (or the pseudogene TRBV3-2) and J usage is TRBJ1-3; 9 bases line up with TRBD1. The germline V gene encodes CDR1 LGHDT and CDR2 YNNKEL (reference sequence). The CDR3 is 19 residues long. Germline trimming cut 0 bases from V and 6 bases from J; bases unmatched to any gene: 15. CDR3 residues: CASSQDRGEGQGELNTIYF. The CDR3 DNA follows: TGTGCCAGCAGCCAAGATAGAGGGGAGGGACAGGGAGAACTAAACACCATATATTTT.

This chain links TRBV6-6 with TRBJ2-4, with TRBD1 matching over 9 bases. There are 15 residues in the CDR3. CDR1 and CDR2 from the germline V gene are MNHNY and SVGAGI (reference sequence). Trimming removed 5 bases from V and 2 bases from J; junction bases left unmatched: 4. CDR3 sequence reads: CASSLQGAPKNIQYF. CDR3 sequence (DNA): TGTGCCAGCAGTCTACAGGGGGCGCCCAAAAACATTCAGTACTTC.

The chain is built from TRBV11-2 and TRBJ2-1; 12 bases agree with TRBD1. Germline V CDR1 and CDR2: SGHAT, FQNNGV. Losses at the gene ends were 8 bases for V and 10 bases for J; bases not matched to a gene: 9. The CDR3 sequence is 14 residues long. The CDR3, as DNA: TGTGCCAGCTCAAAGGGACAGGGGGCATGGGAGCAGTTCTTC. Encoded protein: CASSKGQGAWEQFF.

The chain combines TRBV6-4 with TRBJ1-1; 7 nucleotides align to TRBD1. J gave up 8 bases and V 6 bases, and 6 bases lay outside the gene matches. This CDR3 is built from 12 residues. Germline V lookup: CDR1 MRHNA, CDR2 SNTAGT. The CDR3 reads CASSVGTAEAFF. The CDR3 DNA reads TGTGCCAGCAGCGTCGGGACAGCCGAAGCTTTCTTT.

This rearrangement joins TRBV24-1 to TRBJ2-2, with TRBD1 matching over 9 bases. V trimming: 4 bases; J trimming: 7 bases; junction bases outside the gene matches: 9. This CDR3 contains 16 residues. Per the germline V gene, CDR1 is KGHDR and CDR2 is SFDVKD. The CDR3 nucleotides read TGTGCCACCAGTGACCGTGACAGGGGGGCAGGCGGGGAGCTGTTTTTT. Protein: CATSDRDRGAGGELFF.

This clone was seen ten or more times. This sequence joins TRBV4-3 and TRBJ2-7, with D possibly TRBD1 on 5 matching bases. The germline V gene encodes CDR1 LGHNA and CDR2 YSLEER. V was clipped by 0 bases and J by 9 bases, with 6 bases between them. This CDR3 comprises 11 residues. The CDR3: CASSQDQGQYF. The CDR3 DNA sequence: TGCGCCAGCAGCCAAGACCAGGGGCAGTACTTC.

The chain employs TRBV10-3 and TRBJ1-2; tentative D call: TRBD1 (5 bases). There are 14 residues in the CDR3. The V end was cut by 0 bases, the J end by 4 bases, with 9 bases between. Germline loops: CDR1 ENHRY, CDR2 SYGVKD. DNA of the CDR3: TGTGCCATCAGTGAGTCGCAAGGGGTCTATGGCTACACCTTC. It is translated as CAISESQGVYGYTF.

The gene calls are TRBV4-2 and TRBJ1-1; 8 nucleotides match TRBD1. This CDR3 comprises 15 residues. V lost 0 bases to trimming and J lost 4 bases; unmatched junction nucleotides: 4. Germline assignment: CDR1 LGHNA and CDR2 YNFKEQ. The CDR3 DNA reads TGTGCCAGCAGCCAAGAGCCAGGGGGCCGCACTGAAGCTTTCTTT. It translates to CASSQEPGGRTEAFF.

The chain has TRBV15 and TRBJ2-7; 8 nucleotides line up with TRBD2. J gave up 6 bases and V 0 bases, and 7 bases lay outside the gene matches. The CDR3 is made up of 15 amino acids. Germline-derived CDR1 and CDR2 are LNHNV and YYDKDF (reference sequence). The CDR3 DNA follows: TGTGCCACCAGCAGAGAGATCGGGGGGGCTAGCGAGCAGTACTTC. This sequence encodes CATSREIGGASEQYF.

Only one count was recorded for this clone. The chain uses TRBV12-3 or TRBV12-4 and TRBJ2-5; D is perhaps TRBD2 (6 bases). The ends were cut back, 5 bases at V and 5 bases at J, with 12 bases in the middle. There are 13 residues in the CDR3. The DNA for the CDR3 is TGTGCCAGCAGTCCTCCGCTAGCGGAGACCCAGTACTTC. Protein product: CASSPPLAETQYF.